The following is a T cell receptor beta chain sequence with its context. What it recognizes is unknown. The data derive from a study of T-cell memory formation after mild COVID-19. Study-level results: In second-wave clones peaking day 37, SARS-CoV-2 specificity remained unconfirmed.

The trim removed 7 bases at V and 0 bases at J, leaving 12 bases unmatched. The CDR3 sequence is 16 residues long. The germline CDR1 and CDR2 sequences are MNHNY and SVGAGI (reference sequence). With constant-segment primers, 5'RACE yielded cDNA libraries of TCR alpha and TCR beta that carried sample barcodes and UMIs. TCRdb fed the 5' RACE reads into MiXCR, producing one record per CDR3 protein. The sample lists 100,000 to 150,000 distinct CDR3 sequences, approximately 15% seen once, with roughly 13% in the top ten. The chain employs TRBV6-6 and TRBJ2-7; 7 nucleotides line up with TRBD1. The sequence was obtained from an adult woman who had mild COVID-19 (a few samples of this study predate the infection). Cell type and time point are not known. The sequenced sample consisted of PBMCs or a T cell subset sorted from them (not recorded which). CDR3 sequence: CASISGPGGHSYEQYF. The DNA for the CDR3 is TGTGCCAGCATTTCTGGTCCAGGGGGTCACTCCTACGAGCAGTACTTC.